Listed here is a single TCR beta chain. Methods used by the authors: Reference gene primers were amplified, and this amplification served to estimate nucleated cell counts. Sequencing used immunoSEQ multiplex PCR; TCRdb keeps in-frame clones, though not all of them. Clone size and the V and J calls come from that table; the DNA yielded D and trimming. The table shows approximately 50,000 clones, with roughly nine tenths occurring only once. The entry originates in a study of blood T cell repertoires in COVID-19. Study background: COVID-19 samples, acute and convalescent, were from the United States, Italy and Spain.

V dropped 4 bases and J dropped 1; count of bases not matched to a gene: 11. This CDR3 region has 18 residues. Germline V gene sequence: CDR1 LGHDT, CDR2 YNNKEL (reference sequence). Sequencing used peripheral blood. The gene calls are TRBV3-1 (or the pseudogene TRBV3-2) and TRBJ2-3; 10 nucleotides line up with TRBD2. This sequence originates from a human donor in a cohort sampled during active COVID-19. CDR3 loop: CASSPGGAGGRGTDTQYF. CDR3 DNA sequence: TGTGCCAGCAGCCCCGGAGGAGCGGGGGGGCGGGGCACAGATACGCAGTATTTT.